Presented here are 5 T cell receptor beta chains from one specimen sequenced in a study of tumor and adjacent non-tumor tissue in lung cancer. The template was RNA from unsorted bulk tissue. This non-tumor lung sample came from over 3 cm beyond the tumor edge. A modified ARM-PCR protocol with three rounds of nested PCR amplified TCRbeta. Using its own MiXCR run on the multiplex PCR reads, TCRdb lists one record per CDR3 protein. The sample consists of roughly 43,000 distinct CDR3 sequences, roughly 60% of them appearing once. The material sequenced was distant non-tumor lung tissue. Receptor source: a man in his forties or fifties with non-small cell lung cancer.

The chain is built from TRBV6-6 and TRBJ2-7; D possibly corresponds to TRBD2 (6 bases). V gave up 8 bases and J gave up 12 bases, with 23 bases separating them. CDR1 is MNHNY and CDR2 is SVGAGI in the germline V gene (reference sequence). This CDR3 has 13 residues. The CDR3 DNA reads TGTGCCAGCTGCCTCGGAGCGGGCTACGATCGGTACTTC. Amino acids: CASCLGAGYDRYF.

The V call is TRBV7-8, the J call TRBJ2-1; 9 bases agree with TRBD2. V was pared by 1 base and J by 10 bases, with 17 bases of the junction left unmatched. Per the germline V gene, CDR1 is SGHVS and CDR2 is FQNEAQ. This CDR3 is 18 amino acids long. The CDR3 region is CASSLGGRGASGVNEQFF. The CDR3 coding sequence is TGTGCCAGCAGCTTAGGGGGGAGAGGGGCTAGCGGGGTCAACGAGCAGTTCTTC.

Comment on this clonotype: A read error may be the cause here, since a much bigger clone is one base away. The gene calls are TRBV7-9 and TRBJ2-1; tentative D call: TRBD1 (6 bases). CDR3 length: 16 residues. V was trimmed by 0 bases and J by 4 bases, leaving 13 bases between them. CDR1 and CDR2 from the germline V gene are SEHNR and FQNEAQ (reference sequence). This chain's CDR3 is CASSLAGTSLYNEQFF. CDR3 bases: TGTGCCAGCAGCTTAGCGGGGACATCACTGTACAATGAGCAGTTCTTC.

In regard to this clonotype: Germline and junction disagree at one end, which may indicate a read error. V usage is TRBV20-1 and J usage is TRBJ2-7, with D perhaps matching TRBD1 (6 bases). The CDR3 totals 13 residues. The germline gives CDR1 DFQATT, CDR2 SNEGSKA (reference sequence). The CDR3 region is CSACRGSSYDQYF. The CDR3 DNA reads TGTAGTGCGTGCAGGGGATCCTCCTACGACCAGTACTTC.

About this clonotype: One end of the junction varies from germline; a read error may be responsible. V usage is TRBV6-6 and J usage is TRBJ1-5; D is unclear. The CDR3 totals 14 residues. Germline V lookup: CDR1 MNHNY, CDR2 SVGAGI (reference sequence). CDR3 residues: CTSSPDGFNQPQRF. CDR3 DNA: TGTACCAGCAGTCCGGACGGATTCAATCAGCCCCAGCGTTTT.